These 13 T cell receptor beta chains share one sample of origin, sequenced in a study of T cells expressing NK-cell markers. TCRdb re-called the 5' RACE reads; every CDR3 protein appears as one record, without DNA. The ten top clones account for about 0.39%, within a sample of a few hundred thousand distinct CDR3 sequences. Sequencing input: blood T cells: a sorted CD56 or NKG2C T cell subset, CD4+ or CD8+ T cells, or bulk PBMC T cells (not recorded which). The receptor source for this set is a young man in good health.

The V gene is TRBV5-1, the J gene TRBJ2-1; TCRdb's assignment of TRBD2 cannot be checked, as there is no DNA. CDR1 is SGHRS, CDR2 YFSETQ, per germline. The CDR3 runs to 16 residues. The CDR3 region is CASSGPRLAVYNEQFF.

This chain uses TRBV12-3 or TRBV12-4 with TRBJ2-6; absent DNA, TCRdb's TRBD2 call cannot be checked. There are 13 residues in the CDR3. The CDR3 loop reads CASHGGGANVLTF.

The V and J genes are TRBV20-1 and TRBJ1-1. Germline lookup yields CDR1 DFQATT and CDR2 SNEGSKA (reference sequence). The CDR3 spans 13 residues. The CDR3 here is CSAAPSRGTEAFF.

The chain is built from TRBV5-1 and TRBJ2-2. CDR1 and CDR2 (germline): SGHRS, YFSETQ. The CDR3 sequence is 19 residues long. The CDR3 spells CASSSGILRIPPNTGELFF.

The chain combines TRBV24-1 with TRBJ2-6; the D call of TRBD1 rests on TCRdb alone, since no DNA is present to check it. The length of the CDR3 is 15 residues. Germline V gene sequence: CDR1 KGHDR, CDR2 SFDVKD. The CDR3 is CATSDSGAGANVLTF.

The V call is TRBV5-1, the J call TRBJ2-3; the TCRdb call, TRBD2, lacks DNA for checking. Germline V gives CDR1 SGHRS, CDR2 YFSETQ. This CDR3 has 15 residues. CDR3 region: CASSLNSGRTDTQYF. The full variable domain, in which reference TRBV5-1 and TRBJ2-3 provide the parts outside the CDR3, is KAGVTQTPRYLIKTRGQQVTLSCSPISGHRSVSWYQQTPGQGLQFLFEYFSETQRNKGNFPGRFSGRQFSNSRSEMNVSTLELGDSALYLCASSLNSGRTDTQYFGPGTRLTVL.

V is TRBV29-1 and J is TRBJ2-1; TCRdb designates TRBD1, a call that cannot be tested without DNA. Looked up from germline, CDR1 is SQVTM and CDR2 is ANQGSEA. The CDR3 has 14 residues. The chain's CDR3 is CSVLGDRGHNEQFF.

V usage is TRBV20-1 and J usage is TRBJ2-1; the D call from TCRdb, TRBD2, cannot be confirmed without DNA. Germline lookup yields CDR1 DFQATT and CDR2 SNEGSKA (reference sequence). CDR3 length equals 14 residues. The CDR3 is CSADRLAGVYEQFF.

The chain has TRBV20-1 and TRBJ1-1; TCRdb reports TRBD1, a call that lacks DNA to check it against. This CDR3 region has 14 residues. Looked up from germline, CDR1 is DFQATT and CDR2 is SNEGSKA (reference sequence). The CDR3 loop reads CSASGGAQGTEAFF.

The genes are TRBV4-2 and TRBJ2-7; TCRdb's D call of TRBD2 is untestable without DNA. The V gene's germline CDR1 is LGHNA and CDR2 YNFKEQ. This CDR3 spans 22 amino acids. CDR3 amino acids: CASSQEVFSGTSGSRGEYEQYF.

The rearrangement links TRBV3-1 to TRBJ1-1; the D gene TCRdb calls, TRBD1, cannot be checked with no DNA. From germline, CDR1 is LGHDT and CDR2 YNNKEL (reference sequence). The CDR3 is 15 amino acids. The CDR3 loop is CASSQVGRGNTEAFF.

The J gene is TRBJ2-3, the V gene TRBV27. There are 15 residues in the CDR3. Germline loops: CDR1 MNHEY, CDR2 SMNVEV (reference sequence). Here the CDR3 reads CASSLSQTSTDTQYF.

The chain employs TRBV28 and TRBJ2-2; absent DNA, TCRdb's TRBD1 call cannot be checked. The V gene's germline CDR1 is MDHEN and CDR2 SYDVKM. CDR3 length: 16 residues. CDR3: CASSYQQGRWTGELFF.